A selection of T cell receptor beta chains follows, all from one sample in a study of OX40 agonist ivuxolimab in advanced cancers. TCRdb's table, derived via immunoSEQ multiplex PCR, lists solely in-frame clones and lacks some. The sample consists of 85,000 to 90,000 clones, 75% to 90% of them appearing once. The sample consisted of CD4+ or CD8+ T cells sorted from blood, taken in a trial of the OX40 agonist ivuxolimab. The receptors derive from an adult with an advanced solid tumor such as melanoma, head and neck, liver or kidney cancer. Each CDR3 is given with its conserved first and last residue.

CDR3 length,J gene,V gene,CDR3 protein
13,TRBJ2-3,TRBV5-4,CASSLARTDTQYF
15,TRBJ2-2,TRBV4-2,CASSQPRAGTGELFF
15,TRBJ2-7,TRBV6-5,CASSYSMGTGWEQYF
15,TRBJ2-3,TRBV6-5,CASSPDRERTDTQYF
15,TRBJ1-4,TRBV5-1,CASSLVAGTNEKLFF
17,TRBJ1-1,TRBV7-3,CASSLTPAGGADTEAFF
16,TRBJ2-1,TRBV2,CASGYQQGGVYNEQFF
12,TRBJ2-3,TRBV2,CASRAGTRTQYF
18,TRBJ2-5,TRBV7-8,CASSLAGTSGGAVKTQYF
14,TRBJ2-3,TRBV6-5,CASRGTNPENTQYF
16,TRBJ2-3,TRBV5-1,CASSLYGRYSTDTQYF
15,TRBJ2-5,TRBV7-8,CASSLARGGGETQYF
13,TRBJ2-7,TRBV7-9,CASSPRGPEEQYF
13,TRBJ1-2,TRBV7-3,CASSFTGDYGYTF
14,TRBJ1-1,TRBV11-2,CASSLEAGGAEAFF
14,TRBJ2-7,TRBV28,CASRTSGSSYEQYF